This TCR beta chain comes out of a study of blood T cell repertoires in COVID-19. Germline V gene lookup returns CDR1 MNHEY and CDR2 SMNVEV (reference sequence). V gave up 3 bases and J gave up 7 bases; unmatched junction bases: 6. There are 15 residues in the CDR3. This clone has more than one count but fewer than ten. As originally analysed: Amplifying reference gene primers gave estimates of nucleated cell counts. The assay was immunoSEQ multiplex PCR, and TCRdb's table has in-frame clones only and misses some. V, J and clone size derive from that table, while D and trimming were established from the DNA sequence. The sample records 95,000 or so clones, under 90% being singletons.

V and J are TRBV27 and TRBJ1-5, with 10 nucleotides matching TRBD1. The sequencing sample was made of peripheral blood. The receptor was isolated from a woman in her sixties or seventies with acute or convalescent COVID-19. As DNA, the CDR3 is TGTGCCAGCAGTTTGGGACAGGGGTTTGGGCAGCCCCAGCATTTT. Amino acid sequence: CASSLGQGFGQPQHF.